Following are 18 T cell receptor beta chains from one sample sequenced in a study of T cell clusters in autoimmune cytopenias. TRB was amplified by touch-down multiplex PCR, primer pools A and B combined. For each CDR3 protein, TCRdb gives one entry from its re-call of the multiplex PCR reads, without DNA. This table lists several thousand distinct CDR3 sequences. TRB amplification used around 270 ng of peripheral blood genomic DNA. The same data also went into a second study, on T cell repertoires in aging, cancer and after chemotherapy.

Source material: peripheral blood. The receptors were sampled from a human donor in good health.

The chain recombines TRBV30 with TRBJ1-1; TCRdb returns TRBD1, unconfirmable since there is no DNA. Per the germline V gene, CDR1 is GTSNPN and CDR2 is SVGIG (reference sequence). This CDR3 has 12 amino acids. The CDR3: CAWSARTGEAFF. Complete variable domain (other parts from reference TRBV30 and TRBJ1-1): SQTIHQWPATLVQPVGSPLSLECTVEGTSNPNLYWYRQAAGRGLQLLFYSVGIGQISSEVPQNLSASRPQDRQFILSSKKLLLSDSGFYLCAWSARTGEAFFGQGTRLTVV.

J is TRBJ2-3 and V is TRBV13. The CDR3 contains 14 residues. From germline, CDR1 is PRHDT and CDR2 FYEKMQ (reference sequence). The chain's CDR3 is CASSLETTTDTQYF.

The chain couples TRBV11-1 to TRBJ2-2; TCRdb picks TRBD1, but there is no DNA to check that call. Per the germline V gene, CDR1 is SGHAT and CDR2 is FQDESV (reference sequence). This CDR3 contains 19 residues. CDR3 sequence reads: CASSLETLMGRSNTGELFF.

The V and J genes are TRBV13 and TRBJ2-1. In germline, CDR1 is PRHDT, CDR2 FYEKMQ (reference sequence). The CDR3 is 13 residues long. The CDR3 reads CASTLQRSNEQFF.

This clonotype registers medium-sized by frequency. The chain uses TRBV29-1 and TRBJ2-7; TCRdb selects TRBD1, and the lack of DNA leaves this call unchecked. The CDR3 consists of 13 residues. Germline values: CDR1 SQVTM, CDR2 ANQGSEA. CDR3 loop: CSVTEGFPYEQYF.

The V gene is TRBV10-3, the J gene TRBJ1-5. The V gene's germline CDR1 is ENHRY and CDR2 SYGVKD. There are 16 residues in the CDR3. Here the CDR3 reads CAISDGFGARNQPQHF.

V and J are TRBV6-4 and TRBJ2-3; TCRdb picks TRBD2, but there is no DNA to check that call. The CDR3 runs to 15 residues. Germline V gives CDR1 MRHNA, CDR2 SNTAGT. CDR3 amino acids: CASSDSGGATDTQYF.

Frequency places this clonotype as medium-sized. This chain joins TRBV29-1 and TRBJ2-3; TCRdb lists TRBD2, though no DNA is available to test this call. Per germline, CDR1 SQVTM and CDR2 ANQGSEA. The CDR3 length is 17 residues. This chain's CDR3 is CSVIKPLLAGAKDTQYF.

The chain combines TRBV6-2 or TRBV6-3 with TRBJ2-7; without DNA, the TCRdb call of TRBD1 cannot be checked. Looked up from germline, CDR1 is MNHEY and CDR2 is SVGEGT. The CDR3 runs 13 residues. The CDR3 region is CASNDGQAYEQYF.

The chain recombines TRBV19 with TRBJ1-2; TCRdb names TRBD1, which stays unverified in the absence of DNA. CDR1 is LNHDA, CDR2 SQIVND, per germline (reference sequence). CDR3 length: 14 amino acids. The CDR3 loop is CASSTGQGDYGYTF. The variable domain in full, completed from reference TRBV19 and TRBJ1-2, reads DGGITQSPKYLFRKEGQNVTLSCEQNLNHDAMYWYRQDPGQGLRLIYYSQIVNDFQKGDIAEGYSVSREKKESFPLTVTSAQKNPTAFYLCASSTGQGDYGYTFGSGTRLTVV.

V and J are TRBV6-4 and TRBJ2-3; TCRdb indicates TRBD2, and absent DNA this call remains unverified. The CDR3 contains 16 residues. Per germline, CDR1 MRHNA and CDR2 SNTAGT. The CDR3 loop is CASSPDLLRGGDTQYF.

This clonotype is identified as medium-sized from frequency. This chain joins TRBV29-1 and TRBJ2-1; checking the TCRdb D call of TRBD1 is not possible without DNA. This CDR3 contains 13 residues. CDR1 is SQVTM and CDR2 is ANQGSEA in the germline V gene. CDR3 loop: CSVGTTTYNEQFF.

This chain uses TRBV20-1 with TRBJ2-7; TCRdb calls TRBD2, which cannot be checked without DNA. Germline assignment: CDR1 DFQATT and CDR2 SNEGSKA (reference sequence). The CDR3 covers 13 residues. CDR3 residues: CSATSGFSYEQYF.

The V and J genes are TRBV30 and TRBJ2-1; absent DNA, TCRdb's TRBD1 call cannot be checked. This CDR3 region has 16 residues. CDR1 and CDR2 (germline): GTSNPN, SVGIG (reference sequence). The CDR3 sequence is CAWSGTWDREDNEQFF.

The chain combines TRBV27 with TRBJ2-2; the D gene TCRdb calls, TRBD1, cannot be checked with no DNA. Germline V gives CDR1 MNHEY, CDR2 SMNVEV (reference sequence). This CDR3 is built from 18 residues. The CDR3 loop is CASSPLGQGITNTGELFF.

This rearrangement joins TRBV13 to TRBJ1-2; there is no DNA to check the TCRdb D call of TRBD1. The CDR3 runs 16 residues. Germline V gene lookup returns CDR1 PRHDT and CDR2 FYEKMQ (reference sequence). CDR3 sequence reads: CASSLSGGRRIYGYTF.

This clonotype is deemed medium-sized by its frequency. The rearrangement joins TRBV19 to TRBJ2-7; without DNA, the TCRdb call of TRBD2 cannot be checked. CDR3 length equals 14 residues. Germline V gene lookup returns CDR1 LNHDA and CDR2 SQIVND (reference sequence). CDR3 amino acids: CASSDPGLLREQYF.

The chain joins TRBV6-5 to TRBJ2-1; the D call from TCRdb, TRBD2, cannot be confirmed without DNA. Germline V CDR1 and CDR2: MNHEY, SVGAGI. The CDR3 is 16 amino acids. The CDR3 region is CASRGDSGSSYNEQFF.